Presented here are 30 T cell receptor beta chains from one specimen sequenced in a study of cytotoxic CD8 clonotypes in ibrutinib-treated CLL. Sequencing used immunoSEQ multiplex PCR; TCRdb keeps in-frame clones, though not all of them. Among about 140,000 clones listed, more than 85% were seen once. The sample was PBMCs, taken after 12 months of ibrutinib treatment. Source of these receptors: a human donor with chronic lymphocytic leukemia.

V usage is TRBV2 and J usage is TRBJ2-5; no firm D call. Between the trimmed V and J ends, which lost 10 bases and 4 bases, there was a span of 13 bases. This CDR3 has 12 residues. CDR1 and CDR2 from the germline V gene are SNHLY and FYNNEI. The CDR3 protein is CANSIRVETQYF. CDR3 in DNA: TGTGCCAACTCTATTAGGGTAGAGACCCAGTACTTC.

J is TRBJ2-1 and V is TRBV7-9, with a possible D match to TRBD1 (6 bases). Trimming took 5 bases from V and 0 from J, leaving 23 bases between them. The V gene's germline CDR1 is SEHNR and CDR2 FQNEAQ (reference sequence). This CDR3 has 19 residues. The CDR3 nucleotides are TGTGCCAGCAGCAAACTAATACAGGGCCGCATGGGCTCCTACAATGAGCAGTTCTTC. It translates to CASSKLIQGRMGSYNEQFF.

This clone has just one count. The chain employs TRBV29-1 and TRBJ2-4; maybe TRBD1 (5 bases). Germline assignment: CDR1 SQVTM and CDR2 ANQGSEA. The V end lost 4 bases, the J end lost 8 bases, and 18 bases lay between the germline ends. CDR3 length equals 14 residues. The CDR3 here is CSVVNRLARDIQYF. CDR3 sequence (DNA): TGCAGCGTTGTGAACAGGCTGGCTCGCGACATTCAGTACTTC.

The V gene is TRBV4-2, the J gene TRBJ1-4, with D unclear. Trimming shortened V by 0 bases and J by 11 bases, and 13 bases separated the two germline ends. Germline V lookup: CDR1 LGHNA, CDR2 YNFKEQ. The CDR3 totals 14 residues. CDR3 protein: CASSQDEAPGKLFF. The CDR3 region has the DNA TGTGCCAGCAGCCAAGATGAGGCCCCGGGGAAACTGTTTTTT.

CDR3 nucleotides: TGTGCCAGCCACCCGGACAGGGGAGATGGGACCCAGTACTTC. As protein: CASHPDRGDGTQYF. This rearrangement joins TRBV18 to TRBJ2-5; TRBD1 aligns across 9 bases. Germline CDR1 is KGHSH and CDR2 is LQKENI. The CDR3 covers 14 residues. Germline trimming cut 8 bases from V and 7 bases from J; bases unmatched to any gene: 11.

The DNA of the CDR3 is TGTGCCAGCAGTCTACTAGCGGGAGGGGCCTACGAGCAGTACTTC. Its translation: CASSLLAGGAYEQYF. The chain couples TRBV27 to TRBJ2-7, with 13 bases fitting TRBD2. Germline V gives CDR1 MNHEY, CDR2 SMNVEV (reference sequence). J gave up 2 bases and V 5 bases, and 3 bases lay outside the gene matches. The CDR3 is 15 amino acids.

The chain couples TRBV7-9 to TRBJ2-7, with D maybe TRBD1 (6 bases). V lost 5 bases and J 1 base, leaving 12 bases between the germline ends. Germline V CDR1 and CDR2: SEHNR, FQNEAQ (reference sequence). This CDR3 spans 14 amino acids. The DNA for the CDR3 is TGTGCCAGCAGCCCTAGGACAGAATCCTACGAGCAGTACTTC. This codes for CASSPRTESYEQYF.

The CDR3 nucleotides are TGTGCCAGCAGCGCCGGGCCACCTGGGACAGATACGCAGTATTTT. Translating it yields CASSAGPPGTDTQYF. This rearrangement joins TRBV9 to TRBJ2-3; no reliable D call. The V gene's germline CDR1 is SGDLS and CDR2 YYNGEE. CDR3 size: 15 residues. The V gene lost 3 bases and the J gene lost 3 bases, with 14 bases spanning the gap.

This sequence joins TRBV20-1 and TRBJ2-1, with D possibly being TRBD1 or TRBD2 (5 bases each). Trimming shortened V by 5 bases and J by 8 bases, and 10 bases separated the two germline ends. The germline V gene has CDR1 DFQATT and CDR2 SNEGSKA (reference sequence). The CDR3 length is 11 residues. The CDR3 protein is CSARMGDEQFF. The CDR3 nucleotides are TGCAGTGCTCGGATGGGGGATGAGCAGTTCTTC.

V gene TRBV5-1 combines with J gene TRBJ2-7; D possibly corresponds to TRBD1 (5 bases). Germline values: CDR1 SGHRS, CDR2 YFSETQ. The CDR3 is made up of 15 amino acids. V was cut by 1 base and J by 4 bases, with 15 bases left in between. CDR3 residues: CASSLNTGTTYEQYF. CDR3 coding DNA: TGCGCCAGCAGCTTGAACACAGGCACAACTTACGAGCAGTACTTC. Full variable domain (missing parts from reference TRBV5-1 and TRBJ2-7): KAGVTQTPRYLIKTRGQQVTLSCSPISGHRSVSWYQQTPGQGLQFLFEYFSETQRNKGNFPGRFSGRQFSNSRSEMNVSTLELGDSALYLCASSLNTGTTYEQYFGPGTRLTVT.

The CDR3 sequence: CASSVLGGRTYNEQFF. The CDR3 coding sequence is TGTGCCAGCAGCGTTCTAGGGGGGAGGACCTACAATGAGCAGTTCTTC. The gene calls are TRBV9 and TRBJ2-1; either TRBD1 or TRBD2 may supply D (6 bases each). Germline assignment: CDR1 SGDLS and CDR2 YYNGEE. Trimming pared 2 bases from V and 2 bases from J, leaving 14 bases between. CDR3 size: 16 residues.

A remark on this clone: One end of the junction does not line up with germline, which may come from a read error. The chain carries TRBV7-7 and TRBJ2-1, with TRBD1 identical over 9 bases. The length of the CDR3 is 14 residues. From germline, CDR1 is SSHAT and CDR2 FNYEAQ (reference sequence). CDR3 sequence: CASSPGQGDNEQFF. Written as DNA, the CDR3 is TGTGCTAGCAGCCCGGGACAGGGTGACAATGAGCAGTTCTTC.

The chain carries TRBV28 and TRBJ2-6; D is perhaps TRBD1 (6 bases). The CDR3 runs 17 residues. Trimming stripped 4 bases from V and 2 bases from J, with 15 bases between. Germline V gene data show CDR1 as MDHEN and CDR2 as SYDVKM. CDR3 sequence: CASSSPQHRAGANVLTF. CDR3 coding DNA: TGTGCCAGCAGTTCACCACAGCACAGGGCTGGGGCCAACGTCCTGACTTTC.

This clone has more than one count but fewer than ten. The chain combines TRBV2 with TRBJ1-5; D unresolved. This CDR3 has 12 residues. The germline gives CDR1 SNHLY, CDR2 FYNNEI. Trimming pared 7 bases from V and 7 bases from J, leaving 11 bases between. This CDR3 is CASNRLAQPQHF. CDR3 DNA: TGTGCCAGCAACCGCCTGGCCCAGCCCCAGCATTTT.

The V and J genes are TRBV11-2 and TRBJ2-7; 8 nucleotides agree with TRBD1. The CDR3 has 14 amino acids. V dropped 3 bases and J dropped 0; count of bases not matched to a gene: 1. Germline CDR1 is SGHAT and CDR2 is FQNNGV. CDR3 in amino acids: CASSLGTGSYEQYF. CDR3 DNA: TGTGCCAGCAGCTTGGGGACAGGCTCCTACGAGCAGTACTTC.

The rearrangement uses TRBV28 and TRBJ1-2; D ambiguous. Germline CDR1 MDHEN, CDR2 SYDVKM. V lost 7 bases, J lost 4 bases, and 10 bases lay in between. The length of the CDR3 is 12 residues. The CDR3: CASTSISYGYTF. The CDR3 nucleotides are TGTGCCAGCACCTCCATCTCCTATGGCTACACCTTC.

The CDR3 region is CASSLRERGETQYF. The CDR3 region has the DNA TGTGCCAGCAGTTTGCGGGAGAGGGGGGAGACCCAGTACTTC. The V call is TRBV6-6, the J call TRBJ2-5, with a tentative D call TRBD2 (7 bases). Germline assignment: CDR1 MNHNY and CDR2 SVGAGI (reference sequence). The length of the CDR3 is 14 residues. The V and J ends lost 4 bases and 5 bases respectively, with 14 bases between them.

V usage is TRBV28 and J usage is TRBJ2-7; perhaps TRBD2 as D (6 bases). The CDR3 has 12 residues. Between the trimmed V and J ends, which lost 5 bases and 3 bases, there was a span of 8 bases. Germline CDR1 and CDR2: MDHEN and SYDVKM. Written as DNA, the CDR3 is TGTGCCAGCAGTCCCGGGGGCTACGAGCAGTACTTC. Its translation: CASSPGGYEQYF.

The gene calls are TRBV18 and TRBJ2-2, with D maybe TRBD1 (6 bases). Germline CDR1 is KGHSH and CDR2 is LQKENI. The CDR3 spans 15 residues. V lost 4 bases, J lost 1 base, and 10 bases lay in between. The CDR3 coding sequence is TGTGCCAGCTCACATTCGGACAGGAACACCGGGGAGCTGTTTTTT. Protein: CASSHSDRNTGELFF.

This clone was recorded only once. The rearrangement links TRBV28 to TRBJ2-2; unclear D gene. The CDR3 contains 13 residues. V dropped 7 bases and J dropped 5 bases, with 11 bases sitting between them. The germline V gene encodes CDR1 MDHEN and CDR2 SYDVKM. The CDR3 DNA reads TGTGCCAGCACCCGCGAAGGTACCGGGGAGCTGTTTTTT. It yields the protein CASTREGTGELFF.

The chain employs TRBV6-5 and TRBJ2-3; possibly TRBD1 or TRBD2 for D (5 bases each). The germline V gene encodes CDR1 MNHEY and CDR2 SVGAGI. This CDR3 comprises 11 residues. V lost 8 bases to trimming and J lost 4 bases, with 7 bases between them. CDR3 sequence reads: CASGGSDTQYF. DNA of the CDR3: TGTGCCAGCGGGGGATCAGATACGCAGTATTTT.

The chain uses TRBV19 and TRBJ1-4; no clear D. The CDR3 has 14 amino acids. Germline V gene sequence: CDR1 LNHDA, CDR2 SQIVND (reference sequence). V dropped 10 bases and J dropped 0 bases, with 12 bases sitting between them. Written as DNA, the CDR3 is TGTGCCACCCACAGTGGGGCAACTAATGAAAAACTGTTTTTT. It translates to CATHSGATNEKLFF.

DNA for the CDR3: TGTGCCAGCAGCCAAGATCTGGGGGTTTCCTACGAGCAGTACTTC. This gives the protein CASSQDLGVSYEQYF. The gene calls are TRBV4-2 and TRBJ2-7; D may correspond to TRBD1 or TRBD2 (5 bases each). Germline lookup yields CDR1 LGHNA and CDR2 YNFKEQ. The CDR3 length is 15 residues. V lost 0 bases and J lost 1, with 10 bases in between.

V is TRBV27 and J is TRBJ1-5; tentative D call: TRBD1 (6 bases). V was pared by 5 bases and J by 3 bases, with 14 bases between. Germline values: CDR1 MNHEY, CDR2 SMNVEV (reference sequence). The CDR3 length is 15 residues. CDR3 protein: CASSQTTGFNQPQHF. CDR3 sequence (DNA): TGTGCCAGCAGTCAAACGACAGGTTTCAATCAGCCCCAGCATTTT.

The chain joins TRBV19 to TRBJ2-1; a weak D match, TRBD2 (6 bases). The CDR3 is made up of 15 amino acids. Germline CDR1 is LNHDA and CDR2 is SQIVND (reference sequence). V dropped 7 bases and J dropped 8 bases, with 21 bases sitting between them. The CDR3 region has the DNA TGTGCCAGTAAAAGAGGGGAGGTTGGTGGGGATGAGCAGTTCTTC. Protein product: CASKRGEVGGDEQFF.

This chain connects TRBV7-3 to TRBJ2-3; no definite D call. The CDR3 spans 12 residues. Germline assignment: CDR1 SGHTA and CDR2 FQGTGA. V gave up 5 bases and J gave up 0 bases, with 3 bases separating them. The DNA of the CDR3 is TGTGCCAGCAGCCTTAGCACAGATACGCAGTATTTT. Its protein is CASSLSTDTQYF.

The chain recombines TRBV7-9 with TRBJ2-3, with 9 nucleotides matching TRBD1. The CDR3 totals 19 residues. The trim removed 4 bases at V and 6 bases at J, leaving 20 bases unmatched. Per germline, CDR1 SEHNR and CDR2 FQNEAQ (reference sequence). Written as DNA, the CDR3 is TGTGCCAGCAGCTCAATGTGGGACAGGGTTCCCGACCTGGCTGATACGCAGTATTTT. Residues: CASSSMWDRVPDLADTQYF.

The CDR3 reads CASSEIRGLGQPQHF. CDR3 DNA sequence: TGTGCCAGCAGCGAGATCCGGGGGTTAGGTCAGCCCCAGCATTTT. The V and J genes are TRBV27 and TRBJ1-5; D may be TRBD1 (5 bases). Trimming shortened V by 6 bases and J by 6 bases, and 18 bases separated the two germline ends. Germline CDR1 and CDR2: MNHEY and SMNVEV (reference sequence). CDR3 length: 15 residues.

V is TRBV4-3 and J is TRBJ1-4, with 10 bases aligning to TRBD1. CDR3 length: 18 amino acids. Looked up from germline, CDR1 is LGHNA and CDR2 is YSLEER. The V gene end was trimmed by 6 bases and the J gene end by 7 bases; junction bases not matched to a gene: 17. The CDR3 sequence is CASSQTPGQGHGGEKLFF. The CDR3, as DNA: TGCGCCAGCAGTCAGACACCGGGACAGGGGCACGGGGGTGAAAAACTGTTTTTT.

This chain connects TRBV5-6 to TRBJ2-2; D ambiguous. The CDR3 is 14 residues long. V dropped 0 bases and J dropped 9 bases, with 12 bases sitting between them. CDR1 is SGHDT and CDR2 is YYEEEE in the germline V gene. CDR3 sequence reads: CASSLDPASRELFF. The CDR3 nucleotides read TGTGCCAGCAGCTTGGATCCAGCGAGCCGGGAGCTGTTTTTT.